These 26 T cell receptor beta chains were all obtained from the same sample, sequenced in a study of blood T cell repertoires in COVID-19 (dated by TCRdb to 2020 to 2021). To prepare the library, the immunoSEQ multiplex PCR assay was applied. Held by TCRdb, this immuneACCESS table contains in-frame sequences only and omits some clones. Under half of the omission traces to an unresolved V gene where checked; the cause of the rest is unknown. The table for this sample lists over 200,000 clones; 89% of them were counted only once. The ten largest clones capture more than 5.5% of the sample. The material sequenced was peripheral blood. The receptors here all came from a man between 60 and 75 years old who had recovered from COVID-19.

The chain is built from TRBV6-1 and TRBJ1-2, with D uncertain. The germline gives CDR1 MNHNS, CDR2 SASEGT. Between the trimmed V and J ends, which lost 3 bases and 4 bases, there was a span of 9 bases. The CDR3 runs to 13 residues. For the CDR3, the DNA is TGTGCCAGCAGTGACGTCGGACTCTATGGCTACACCTTC. It specifies CASSDVGLYGYTF.

J is TRBJ1-2 and V is TRBV28, with D hard to call. With 2 bases removed from V and 4 bases from J, the gap between germline ends came to 8 bases. CDR3 length: 13 residues. The V gene's germline CDR1 is MDHEN and CDR2 SYDVKM. The CDR3 region is CASSLDSGYGYTF. The CDR3 DNA reads as TGTGCCAGCAGTTTAGATAGCGGCTATGGCTACACCTTC.

The gene calls are TRBV6-5 and TRBJ1-1; 7 nucleotides agree with TRBD1. The V gene end was trimmed by 6 bases and the J gene end by 1 base; junction bases not matched to a gene: 8. CDR1 and CDR2 (germline): MNHEY, SVGAGI. The CDR3 covers 15 residues. The DNA for the CDR3 is TGTGCCAGCAGGCGGACAGGTTCTCAGAACACTGAAGCTTTCTTT. Protein: CASRRTGSQNTEAFF.

The chain employs TRBV7-9 and TRBJ1-6, with 10 bases fitting TRBD1. The germline V gene encodes CDR1 SEHNR and CDR2 FQNEAQ (reference sequence). V lost 2 bases and J lost 9; bases outside the gene matches: 7. This CDR3 contains 16 residues. The chain's CDR3 is CASSLSRGTGVSPLHF. In nucleotides, the CDR3 is TGTGCCAGCAGCTTATCGAGAGGGACAGGGGTTTCACCCCTCCACTTT.

The rearrangement links TRBV11-1 to TRBJ1-2, with 7 bases fitting TRBD1. The J segment lost 8 bases and the V segment lost 5 bases, leaving 14 bases of the junction unmatched. Germline V gives CDR1 SGHAT, CDR2 FQDESV (reference sequence). This CDR3 region has 15 residues. DNA of the CDR3: TGTGCCAGCAGCCGATCGACCACAGGGGAAGTAGGCTACACCTTC. Its protein is CASSRSTTGEVGYTF. The full variable domain, in which reference TRBV11-1 and TRBJ1-2 provide the parts outside the CDR3, is EAEVAQSPRYKITEKSQAVAFWCDPISGHATLYWYRQILGQGPELLVQFQDESVVDDSQLPKDRFSAERLKGVDSTLKIQPAELGDSAMYLCASSRSTTGEVGYTFGSGTRLTVV.

This clone has only one observation. V usage is TRBV27 and J usage is TRBJ2-7; 8 nucleotides line up with TRBD2. The CDR3 sequence is 14 residues long. The V gene's germline CDR1 is MNHEY and CDR2 SMNVEV (reference sequence). The V segment lost 7 bases and the J segment 5 bases; nucleotides outside the gene matches: 10. The CDR3 sequence is CASTPSGSVNEQYF. The CDR3 DNA sequence: TGTGCCAGCACTCCCAGCGGGAGCGTTAACGAGCAGTACTTC.

The chain links TRBV6-2 or TRBV6-3 to TRBJ2-7; D might be TRBD1 (6 bases). The CDR3 spans 13 residues. Looked up from germline, CDR1 is MNHEY and CDR2 is SVGEGT. Trimming left V 2 bases short and J 2 bases short, with 7 bases between. CDR3 bases: TGTGCCAGCAGTTACGGACAGCCCTACGAGCAGTACTTC. This translates into CASSYGQPYEQYF.

This chain uses TRBV6-6 with TRBJ1-5, with D hard to call. The CDR3 totals 14 residues. Between the trimmed V and J ends, which lost 0 bases and 5 bases, there was a span of 8 bases. CDR1 is MNHNY, CDR2 SVGAGI, per germline (reference sequence). CDR3 in DNA: TGTGCCAGCAGTTACTCGAACGAGGATCAGCCCCAGCATTTT. Encoded protein: CASSYSNEDQPQHF.

This clone appeared once. CDR3 amino acids: CASSRGRSQETQYF. The CDR3 DNA reads as TGTGCCAGCAGTCGAGGGCGGAGCCAAGAGACCCAGTACTTC. The chain carries TRBV9 and TRBJ2-5; TRBD2 is a possible D gene (5 bases). CDR3 length equals 14 residues. V lost 5 bases and J lost 1, with 12 bases in between. Germline-derived CDR1 and CDR2 are SGDLS and YYNGEE.

The chain joins TRBV19 to TRBJ1-2; 8 bases fit TRBD1. CDR1 and CDR2 from the germline V gene are LNHDA and SQIVND (reference sequence). The CDR3 length is 15 residues. After removal of 10 bases from V and 2 bases from J, the junction contained 12 bases not matched to a gene. As DNA, the CDR3 is TGTGCCACACATAGCAGGGGGCAGCCCAACTATGGCTACACCTTC. Its translation: CATHSRGQPNYGYTF.

The chain links TRBV2 to TRBJ2-1; 13 bases align to TRBD2. V gave up 4 bases and J gave up 8 bases; unmatched junction bases: 8. Germline lookup yields CDR1 SNHLY and CDR2 FYNNEI. The CDR3 length is 16 residues. CDR3 amino acids: CASSGTSGRVYDEQFF. Here the CDR3 DNA reads TGTGCCAGCAGTGGAACTAGCGGGAGGGTTTACGATGAGCAGTTCTTC.

The chain recombines TRBV5-4 with TRBJ2-1; maybe TRBD2 (5 bases). This CDR3 contains 16 residues. The V and J ends lost 0 bases and 2 bases respectively, with 12 bases between them. The germline gives CDR1 SGHNT, CDR2 YYREEE (reference sequence). The CDR3 bases are TGTGCCAGCAGCTTGGGGACCCGCGGGCCCTACAATGAGCAGTTCTTC. This sequence encodes CASSLGTRGPYNEQFF. Filled out from reference TRBV5-4 and TRBJ2-1, the complete variable domain reads ETGVTQSPTHLIKTRGQQVTLRCSSQSGHNTVSWYQQALGQGPQFIFQYYREEENGRGNFPPRFSGLQFPNYSSELNVNALELDDSALYLCASSLGTRGPYNEQFFGPGTRLTVL.

This chain links TRBV9 with TRBJ2-7, with 9 nucleotides matching TRBD1. This CDR3 region has 16 residues. The germline V gene has CDR1 SGDLS and CDR2 YYNGEE. V was clipped by 4 bases and J by 1 base; unmatched bases: 9. In nucleotides, the CDR3 is TGTGCCAGCAGCCAAAAGGGGGACAGGGCTTCCTACGAGCAGTACTTC. This encodes CASSQKGDRASYEQYF.

The rearrangement links TRBV19 to TRBJ2-7, with D maybe TRBD1 (6 bases). The V gene lost 5 bases and the J gene lost 0 bases, with 11 bases spanning the gap. This CDR3 is 14 amino acids long. Germline V gene sequence: CDR1 LNHDA, CDR2 SQIVND (reference sequence). In DNA, the CDR3 is TGTGCCAGTAGTTCCACAGGGAGCTCCTACGAGCAGTACTTC. It encodes CASSSTGSSYEQYF. Supplemented by reference TRBV19 and TRBJ2-7, the full variable domain reads DGGITQSPKYLFRKEGQNVTLSCEQNLNHDAMYWYRQDPGQGLRLIYYSQIVNDFQKGDIAEGYSVSREKKESFPLTVTSAQKNPTAFYLCASSSTGSSYEQYFGPGTRLTVT.

This clone was picked up one time. V is TRBV19 and J is TRBJ1-5, with 9 positions matching TRBD1. CDR1 is LNHDA, CDR2 SQIVND, per germline (reference sequence). The trim removed 2 bases at V and 7 bases at J, leaving 9 bases unmatched. The CDR3 is 16 residues long. The CDR3 here is CASSIRTGGAGQPQHF. The CDR3 DNA reads as TGTGCCAGTAGTATAAGAACAGGGGGCGCGGGACAGCCCCAGCATTTT.

The V call is TRBV19, the J call TRBJ2-5; 8 positions match TRBD1. The CDR3 has 14 residues. Trimming at V came to 6 bases and at J to 2 bases, leaving 5 bases not matched to a gene. CDR1 LNHDA and CDR2 SQIVND come from the germline V gene (reference sequence). CDR3 nucleotide sequence: TGTGCCAGTAGCACCGGGACAGGACAAGAGACCCAGTACTTC. It yields the protein CASSTGTGQETQYF.

The chain recombines TRBV5-1 with TRBJ1-1, with D maybe TRBD1 (5 bases). Germline CDR1 and CDR2: SGHRS and YFSETQ. The CDR3 is 16 residues long. Trimming pared 0 bases from V and 6 bases from J, leaving 18 bases between. The CDR3 loop is CASSLARDSTDAEAFF. The DNA for the CDR3 is TGCGCCAGCAGCTTGGCCCGGGACTCCACGGACGCTGAAGCTTTCTTT.

The sample holds one count of this clone. The V gene is TRBV10-3, the J gene TRBJ1-2, with D tentatively TRBD1 (5 bases). V lost 7 bases and J lost 2, with 11 bases in between. Germline loops: CDR1 ENHRY, CDR2 SYGVKD. This CDR3 is built from 13 residues. The CDR3 DNA is TGTGCCATCACACTCAGGGAAAACTATGGCTACACCTTC. Protein product: CAITLRENYGYTF.

V gene TRBV27 combines with J gene TRBJ1-6; 10 bases line up with TRBD1. With 6 bases clipped from V and 5 bases from J, the junction kept 4 bases outside the gene matches. Per the germline V gene, CDR1 is MNHEY and CDR2 is SMNVEV (reference sequence). The CDR3 loop spans 15 amino acids. CDR3 DNA sequence: TGTGCCAGCAGAAGGGACAGGGGCGATAATTCACCCCTCCACTTT. Its protein is CASRRDRGDNSPLHF.

The chain employs TRBV3-1 (or the pseudogene TRBV3-2) and TRBJ1-4; D is undetermined. This CDR3 is 15 amino acids long. Germline CDR1 is LGHDT and CDR2 is YNNKEL (reference sequence). With 5 bases removed from V and 2 bases from J, the gap between germline ends came to 12 bases. Written as DNA, the CDR3 is TGTGCCAGCAGCTACAATGGTGTGACTAATGAAAAACTGTTTTTT. Its translation: CASSYNGVTNEKLFF.

This chain links TRBV7-3 with TRBJ2-7, with unresolved D. The germline V and J ends were trimmed by 5 bases and 3 bases, with 17 bases remaining between them. Looked up from germline, CDR1 is SGHTA and CDR2 is FQGTGA. This CDR3 has 15 amino acids. Written as DNA, the CDR3 is TGTGCCAGCAGCGTAGACCGAAGGCCAGGCTACGAGCAGTACTTC. It codes for CASSVDRRPGYEQYF. Filled out from reference TRBV7-3 and TRBJ2-7, the complete variable domain reads GAGVSQTPSNKVTEKGKYVELRCDPISGHTALYWYRQSLGQGPEFLIYFQGTGAADDSGLPNDRFFAVRPEGSVSTLKIQRTERGDSAVYLCASSVDRRPGYEQYFGPGTRLTVT.

The J gene is TRBJ2-5, the V gene TRBV7-3; 10 bases agree with TRBD1. The germline V gene has CDR1 SGHTA and CDR2 FQGTGA. CDR3 length: 18 amino acids. V lost 4 bases to trimming and J lost 1 base; unmatched junction nucleotides: 12. CDR3 region: CASSSGVTGGRGQETQYF. CDR3 coding DNA: TGTGCCAGCAGCTCTGGCGTGACAGGGGGCAGGGGCCAAGAGACCCAGTACTTC.

This clone was detected only once. This chain joins TRBV4-3 and TRBJ1-2; unclear D gene. Germline V gives CDR1 LGHNA, CDR2 YSLEER. Trimming left V 0 bases short and J 8 bases short, with 19 bases between. This CDR3 region has 16 residues. The CDR3 DNA reads as TGCGCCAGCAGCCAAGAGTCAGGAGTGGCGGGTAGAGGCTACACCTTC. This codes for CASSQESGVAGRGYTF.

In the case of this clone: At one end the junction does not follow the germline gene, possibly because of a read error. The rearrangement uses TRBV28 and TRBJ2-6; tentative D call: TRBD2 (6 bases). This CDR3 is built from 15 residues. Germline lookup yields CDR1 MDHEN and CDR2 SYDVKM. In DNA, the CDR3 is TGCGGCGTGGGGCGGGGAGGCTCTGGGGCCAACGTCCTGACTTTC. The encoded protein is CGVGRGGSGANVLTF.

J is TRBJ2-1 and V is TRBV7-2, with D maybe TRBD1 (5 bases). Per germline, CDR1 SGHTA and CDR2 FQGNSA. Trimming removed 2 bases from V and 4 bases from J, with 12 bases in between. This CDR3 has 15 residues. This CDR3 is CASSLQGIQYNEQFF. The CDR3 DNA follows: TGTGCCAGCAGCTTACAGGGTATACAATACAATGAGCAGTTCTTC.

V is TRBV9 and J is TRBJ1-3, with TRBD1 as a possible D gene (6 bases). Trimming removed 4 bases at V and 3 bases at J, with 8 bases between. The CDR3 extends over 13 amino acids. Per the germline V gene, CDR1 is SGDLS and CDR2 is YYNGEE. The CDR3 nucleotides read TGTGCCAGCAGCACAGGGTATGGAAACACCATATATTTT. It codes for CASSTGYGNTIYF.